What follows are 15 T cell receptor beta chains derived from one specimen sequenced in a study of PD-L1 blockade in urothelial cancer. Time point here: pretreatment peripheral blood. The table came from immunoSEQ multiplex PCR; TCRdb's copy has only in-frame clones and leaves some out. This table holds about 95,000 clones, roughly 84% found once. This material consisted of PBMCs, taken around atezolizumab (anti-PD-L1) treatment. The receptors derive from a man in his 60s with urothelial cancer.

This chain links TRBV19 with TRBJ1-1; D is ambiguous. The V end lost 4 bases, the J end lost 3 bases, and 3 bases lay between the germline ends. The CDR3 totals 11 residues. Germline CDR1 reads LNHDA; CDR2 reads SQIVND (reference sequence). The CDR3 here is CASSTYTEAFF. In DNA, the CDR3 is TGTGCCAGTAGTACATACACTGAAGCTTTCTTT.

The gene calls are TRBV6-1 and TRBJ2-3; D call uncertain. Germline-derived CDR1 and CDR2 are MNHNS and SASEGT. The germline V and J ends were trimmed by 5 bases and 5 bases, with 17 bases remaining between them. The length of the CDR3 is 15 residues. CDR3 sequence: CASSFRLGSGDTQYF. The CDR3 coding sequence is TGTGCCAGCAGTTTCAGACTGGGTTCGGGAGATACGCAGTATTTT.

The rearrangement uses TRBV11-2 and TRBJ2-7; 8 bases line up with TRBD1. CDR3 size: 13 residues. The junction had 1 base not matched to a gene; V was cut back by 1 base and J by 5 bases. Germline CDR1 is SGHAT and CDR2 is FQNNGV. CDR3 DNA sequence: TGTGCCAGCAGCTTAGGACAGGGGCACGAGCAGTACTTC. This sequence encodes CASSLGQGHEQYF.

The J gene is TRBJ1-1, the V gene TRBV4-1; the match to TRBD1 covers 9 bases. Germline CDR1 is MGHRA and CDR2 is YSYEKL. With V trimmed by 4 bases and J by 4 bases, 7 bases remained unmatched. The CDR3 has 15 amino acids. The CDR3 sequence: CASSLPDRGGTEAFF. In DNA, the CDR3 is TGCGCCAGCAGCCTCCCCGACAGGGGGGGCACTGAAGCTTTCTTT.

This clone was counted a single time. The chain joins TRBV2 to TRBJ1-2; 9 bases agree with TRBD1. V was pared by 6 bases and J by 2 bases, with 4 bases of the junction left unmatched. This CDR3 has 14 residues. Germline assignment: CDR1 SNHLY and CDR2 FYNNEI. The CDR3, as DNA: TGTGCCAGCAGGCAGACAGGGGGGAACTATGGCTACACCTTC. It codes for CASRQTGGNYGYTF. Full variable domain (rest looked up from reference TRBV2 and TRBJ1-2): EPEVTQTPSHQVTQMGQEVILRCVPISNHLYFYWYRQILGQKVEFLVSFYNNEISEKSEIFDDQFSVERPDGSNFTLKIRSTKLEDSAMYFCASRQTGGNYGYTFGSGTRLTVV.

This chain joins TRBV5-1 and TRBJ1-1, with D unresolved. Trimming shortened V by 6 bases and J by 2 bases, and 11 bases separated the two germline ends. CDR1 and CDR2 (germline): SGHRS, YFSETQ. The CDR3 is 13 residues long. The DNA for the CDR3 is TGCGCCAGCACCCCGAGTTTCAACACTGAAGCTTTCTTT. Translation gives CASTPSFNTEAFF. Variable domain in full (rest from reference TRBV5-1 and TRBJ1-1): KAGVTQTPRYLIKTRGQQVTLSCSPISGHRSVSWYQQTPGQGLQFLFEYFSETQRNKGNFPGRFSGRQFSNSRSEMNVSTLELGDSALYLCASTPSFNTEAFFGQGTRLTVV.

The J gene is TRBJ2-2, the V gene TRBV25-1, with 9 bases fitting TRBD1. Germline CDR1 reads MGHDK; CDR2 reads SYGVNS. The CDR3 sequence is 15 residues long. Trimming removed 4 bases from V and 4 bases from J; junction bases left unmatched: 4. This chain's CDR3 is CASSAGTGRTGELFF. The CDR3 DNA reads as TGTGCCAGCAGTGCCGGGACAGGGCGCACCGGGGAGCTGTTTTTT. Complete variable domain (other parts from reference TRBV25-1 and TRBJ2-2): EADIYQTPRYLVIGTGKKITLECSQTMGHDKMYWYQQDPGMELHLIHYSYGVNSTEKGDLSSESTVSRIRTEHFPLTLESARPSHTSQYLCASSAGTGRTGELFFGEGSRLTVL.

V gene TRBV5-1 combines with J gene TRBJ2-4; D uncertain. The CDR3 covers 14 residues. V lost 0 bases and J 8 bases, leaving 12 bases between the germline ends. The V gene's germline CDR1 is SGHRS and CDR2 YFSETQ. CDR3 amino acids: CASSLGARSDIQYF. Written as DNA, the CDR3 is TGCGCCAGCAGCTTGGGGGCCAGGTCGGACATTCAGTACTTC.

V usage is TRBV5-1 and J usage is TRBJ1-2; 7 bases are shared with TRBD1. The CDR3 consists of 14 residues. The trim removed 4 bases at V and 4 bases at J, leaving 7 bases unmatched. Per the germline V gene, CDR1 is SGHRS and CDR2 is YFSETQ. In DNA, the CDR3 is TGCGCCAGCAGCGGGACGACAGGGACCTATGGCTACACCTTC. Translating gives CASSGTTGTYGYTF.

The chain links TRBV18 to TRBJ2-2; 7 bases line up with TRBD2. The V and J ends lost 3 bases and 1 base, in that order; junction bases with no gene match: 8. From germline, CDR1 is KGHSH and CDR2 LQKENI. The CDR3 loop spans 17 amino acids. As DNA, the CDR3 is TGTGCCAGCTCACCGCCGGCAGCGGGGCGGAACACCGGGGAGCTGTTTTTT. It is translated as CASSPPAAGRNTGELFF.

The chain uses TRBV6-6 and TRBJ1-1, with D perhaps matching TRBD1 (6 bases). V lost 0 bases and J 3 bases, leaving 8 bases between the germline ends. CDR3 size: 14 residues. CDR1 MNHNY and CDR2 SVGAGI come from the germline V gene (reference sequence). CDR3 residues: CASSYSEGDTEAFF. CDR3 nucleotide sequence: TGTGCCAGCAGTTACTCTGAGGGGGACACTGAAGCTTTCTTT.

V gene TRBV2 combines with J gene TRBJ2-1; 10 nucleotides agree with TRBD2. CDR1 and CDR2 from the germline V gene are SNHLY and FYNNEI. The CDR3 spans 15 residues. Unmatched junction bases numbered 5, after V lost 8 bases and J lost 1 base. CDR3 amino acids: CASASSGGSYNEQFF. CDR3 sequence (DNA): TGTGCCAGCGCCAGTAGCGGGGGGTCCTACAATGAGCAGTTCTTC.

V gene TRBV7-3 combines with J gene TRBJ1-6, with D possibly matching TRBD1 (5 bases). The V end lost 1 base, the J end lost 5 bases, and 9 bases lay between the germline ends. Germline V gene sequence: CDR1 SGHTA, CDR2 FQGTGA. The CDR3 length is 15 residues. The CDR3 DNA follows: TGTGCCAGCAGCTTAAGGGGAGGGGATAATTCACCCCTCCACTTT. This encodes CASSLRGGDNSPLHF.

In this sample, this clone turned up once. The CDR3 DNA reads TGTGCCAGCAGCGTAGGGCCAGGCGATCAGCCCCAGCATTTT. Amino acids: CASSVGPGDQPQHF. The J gene is TRBJ1-5, the V gene TRBV9; no definite D call. Deletions cut 0 bases from V and 5 bases from J, with 9 bases between. Germline V lookup: CDR1 SGDLS, CDR2 YYNGEE. The CDR3 contains 14 residues.

V and J are TRBV5-1 and TRBJ2-7, with 12 bases that match TRBD1. V lost 5 bases to trimming and J lost 3 bases; unmatched junction nucleotides: 9. This CDR3 has 16 residues. Germline V gene lookup returns CDR1 SGHRS and CDR2 YFSETQ. The CDR3 loop reads CASSPSGTGGFYEQYF. CDR3 nucleotide sequence: TGCGCCAGCAGTCCCTCCGGGACAGGGGGCTTCTACGAGCAGTACTTC.